The sequence of this T cell receptor (beta chain) was determined in a study of shared clonotypes between healthy human individuals. Across the study: Participating donors consisted of a couple of women and a few men aged 18 to 49.

General study points: In several donors, roughly 5.2% of naive CD4 clonotypes appeared in common.

CD45RO-negative, CCR7-positively selected cells formed the naive CD8 fraction, excluding terminally differentiated effector memory CD45RA+ cells. An approximately 200 ng quantity of DNA, roughly 30,000 T cell genomes, went into the sorted-subset replicate PCRs. Authors' analysis steps: Without quality scores, immunoSEQ junctional reads could not be filtered like full-length reads. Measured with immunoSEQ multiplex PCR; TCRdb has only the in-frame clones, and not every one. The V and J calls and clone size are taken from that table; D and trimming were inferred from the DNA. The sample lists around 2,000,000 clones, roughly 91% occurring once. A note on this clone: Antigen unknown. Other DNA sequences in this specimen translate into the identical CDR3.

Sequencing input: naive CD8+ T cells from PBMCs. The TCR originated in a man younger than 35 in good health. Some clones in this sample may be carry-over from other donors' samples.

The CDR3 loop is CASSTGIEQYF. CDR3 bases: TGCGCCAGCAGTACGGGCATCGAGCAGTACTTC. The chain employs TRBV5-1 and TRBJ2-7; D call uncertain. The CDR3 contains 11 residues. The V and J ends lost 5 bases and 6 bases respectively, with 9 bases between them. CDR1 is SGHRS and CDR2 is YFSETQ in the germline V gene. Combining the CDR3 with reference TRBV5-1 and TRBJ2-7 gives the whole variable domain KAGVTQTPRYLIKTRGQQVTLSCSPISGHRSVSWYQQTPGQGLQFLFEYFSETQRNKGNFPGRFSGRQFSNSRSEMNVSTLELGDSALYLCASSTGIEQYFGPGTRLTVT.